The source of this TCR beta chain is a study of T cell repertoires in cytomegalovirus infection. Regarding this clonotype: What it binds is not known.

TCRdb ran MiXCR on the reads and lists one entry per CDR3 protein. The repertoire holds some 320,000 distinct CDR3 sequences, with roughly 9.5% as singletons. The study's findings and limits: Carriers of CMV and the relevant HLA type were discriminated by public TCR beta frequency. HLA-C-restricted, CMV-specific TCR beta clonotypes were dominant ex vivo.

Sequenced: PBMCs. The source of this sequence is a human donor in good health (CMV status not recorded). Some clones in this sample may be carry-over from other donors' samples.

Here the CDR3 reads CASTGHPTGELFF. For the CDR3, the DNA is TGTGCCAGCACCGGACACCCCACCGGGGAGCTGTTTTTT. The chain joins TRBV2 to TRBJ2-2; a possible D gene is TRBD1 (5 bases). Between the trimmed V and J ends, which lost 7 bases and 4 bases, there was a span of 10 bases. The CDR3 contains 13 residues. Germline assignment: CDR1 SNHLY and CDR2 FYNNEI.